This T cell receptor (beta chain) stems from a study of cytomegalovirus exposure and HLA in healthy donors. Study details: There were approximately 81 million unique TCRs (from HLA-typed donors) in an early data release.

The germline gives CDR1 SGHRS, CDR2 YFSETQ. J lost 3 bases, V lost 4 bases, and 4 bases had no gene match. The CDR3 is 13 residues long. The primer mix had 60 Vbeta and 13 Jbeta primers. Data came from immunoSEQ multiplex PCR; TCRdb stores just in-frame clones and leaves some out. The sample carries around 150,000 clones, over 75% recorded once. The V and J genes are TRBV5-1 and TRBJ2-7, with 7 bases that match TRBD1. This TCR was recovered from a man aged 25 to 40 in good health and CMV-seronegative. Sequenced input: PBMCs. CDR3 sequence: CASSPGQNYEQYF. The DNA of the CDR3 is TGCGCCAGCAGCCCGGGACAGAACTACGAGCAGTACTTC.